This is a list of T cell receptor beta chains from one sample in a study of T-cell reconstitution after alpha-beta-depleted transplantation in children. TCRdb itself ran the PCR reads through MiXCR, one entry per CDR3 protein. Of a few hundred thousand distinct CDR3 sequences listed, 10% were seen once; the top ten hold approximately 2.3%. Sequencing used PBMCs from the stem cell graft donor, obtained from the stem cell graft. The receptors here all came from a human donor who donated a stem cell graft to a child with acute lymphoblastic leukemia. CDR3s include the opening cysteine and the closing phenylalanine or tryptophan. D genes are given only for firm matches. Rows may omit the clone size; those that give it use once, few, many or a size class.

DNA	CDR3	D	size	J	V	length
TGCAGTGCCCAGGGGCTAGCGCGCGCCGGGGAGCAGTACTTC	CSAQGLARAGEQYF	NA	many	TRBJ2-7	TRBV20-1	14
TGTGCCAGCAGCTTAAGGGTCGGGGAGGACCCCATTTACAATGAGCAGTTCTTC	CASSLRVGEDPIYNEQFF	NA	NA	TRBJ2-1	TRBV7-3	18
TGCGCCAGCAGCCGCGGACGGTACAATGAGCAGTTCTTC	CASSRGRYNEQFF	NA	many	TRBJ2-1	TRBV4-3	13
TGCAGTGCTATCACCCTCGGGGACAGGGGGCACCGCGCCGGGGAGCTGTTTTTT	CSAITLGDRGHRAGELFF	TRBD1	few	TRBJ2-2	TRBV20-1	18
TGCAGCGCCACTAGCGATTACAATGAGCAGTTCTTC	CSATSDYNEQFF	TRBD2	NA	TRBJ2-1	TRBV29-1	12
TGTGCCAGCAGCTTAGCGCTCGCTAGCGGGGGTTACAATGAGCAGTTCTTC	CASSLALASGGYNEQFF	TRBD2	NA	TRBJ2-1	TRBV7-9	17
TGTGCCAGCAGCTTAGGGGCTAAGGAGCGGGGCTACACCTTC	CASSLGAKERGYTF	NA	few	TRBJ1-2	TRBV7-8	14
TGTGCCGTCAAGGGTGGAGGTTCTCAGCCCCAGCATTTT	CAVKGGGSQPQHF	NA	NA	TRBJ1-5	TRBV28	13
TGCAGTGCTACTGCCAGGCGTCCCTACGAGCAGTACTTC	CSATARRPYEQYF	NA	NA	TRBJ2-7	TRBV20-1	13
TGCAGCGTTGGCTCGGAGGAGACCCAGTACTTC	CSVGSEETQYF	NA	NA	TRBJ2-5	TRBV29-1	11
TGTGCCAGCAGTTACTCGAGATGGTCAGCTTTCCTGGAGGACTATGGCGACACCTTC	CASSYSRWSAFLEDYGDTF	NA	NA	TRBJ1-2	TRBV6-5	19
TGTGCCAGCAGCCCCGATGGGACGGCGAACACCGGGGAGCTGTTTTTT	CASSPDGTANTGELFF	NA	NA	TRBJ2-2	TRBV12-3/TRBV12-4	16
TGTGCCAGCAGTATTATGGGGCGTCAGTTCTTC	CASSIMGRQFF	NA	NA	TRBJ2-1	TRBV28	11
TGTGCCAGCAGCATGACTAGCGGGAGATTCTACGAGCAGTACTTC	CASSMTSGRFYEQYF	TRBD2	few	TRBJ2-7	TRBV7-9	15
TGTGCCACCAGCAGAGCTGGTACCCGATACGAGCAGTACTTC	CATSRAGTRYEQYF	NA	NA	TRBJ2-7	TRBV15	14
TGCGCCAGCAGTTTGACAGGGGGTCTCTCCTACAATGAGCAGTTCTTC	CASSLTGGLSYNEQFF	TRBD1	NA	TRBJ2-1	TRBV5-1	16
TGCAGTGCCACGTCGGGACAACGAGAGAACACTGAAGCTTTCTTT	CSATSGQRENTEAFF	NA	NA	TRBJ1-1	TRBV20-1	15
TGTGCCAGCAGTTTAGCGGAGATGAACACCGGGGAGCTGTTTTTT	CASSLAEMNTGELFF	NA	NA	TRBJ2-2	TRBV12-3/TRBV12-4	15
TGTGCCAGCAGCCGAACGGGAGGACCTTACAATGAGCAGTTCTTC	CASSRTGGPYNEQFF	TRBD2	few	TRBJ2-1	TRBV7-8	15
TGTGCCAGCACCCCAAACGAGGGAAAGCAGCCCCAGCATTTT	CASTPNEGKQPQHF	NA	NA	TRBJ1-5	TRBV6-1	14
TGTGCCAGCAGTGAACGGACAGCCTACAATCAGCCCCAGCATTTT	CASSERTAYNQPQHF	NA	many	TRBJ1-5	TRBV12-3/TRBV12-4	15
TGTGCCACTTGGACAGACAATGAGCAGTTCTTC	CATWTDNEQFF	NA	few	TRBJ2-1	TRBV10-3	11
TGTGCCAGCAGTCCGAGCAGGGAGTCCTACAATGAGCAGTTCTTC	CASSPSRESYNEQFF	NA	NA	TRBJ2-1	TRBV12-3/TRBV12-4	15
TGTGCCAGCAGCTTACCCTCCTCTAGCACAGATACGCAGTATTTT	CASSLPSSSTDTQYF	NA	NA	TRBJ2-3	TRBV7-2	15
TGCGCCAGCAGCCCCAGGGGGTCCGATTCACCCCTCCACTTT	CASSPRGSDSPLHF	TRBD1	few	TRBJ1-6	TRBV4-3	14
TGTGCCACCAGCAGAGATAGGCGTAGCGGGATGGGAGTGGACAATGAGCAGTTCTTC	CATSRDRRSGMGVDNEQFF	TRBD2	many	TRBJ2-1	TRBV15	19
TGCAGTGCTAGGGGACTAGCGGGAGTAGAGACCGGGGAGCTGTTTTTT	CSARGLAGVETGELFF	TRBD2	many	TRBJ2-2	TRBV20-1	16
TGTGCCAGCAGCCGGCAGGTACTCCAAGAGACCCAGTACTTC	CASSRQVLQETQYF	NA	many	TRBJ2-5	TRBV7-2	14
TGTGCCAGCAGTTTGGTGGGTGTGGTGGGGGCGCAAGGCTACACCTTC	CASSLVGVVGAQGYTF	NA	many	TRBJ1-2	TRBV28	16
TGTGCCAGTGGTTCCAGGGCGAACACCGGGGAGCTGTTTTTT	CASGSRANTGELFF	NA	NA	TRBJ2-2	TRBV19	14
TGCAGTGCTACACCAGGGGGGGGTAACGAGCAGTACTTC	CSATPGGGNEQYF	NA	many	TRBJ2-7	TRBV20-1	13
TGTGCCAGCAGCACCACAGGGGGAAGAAACACCATATATTTT	CASSTTGGRNTIYF	TRBD1	few	TRBJ1-3	TRBV9	14
TGTGCCAGCAGTTTACATCAAGGTGCGGTGCAGTATTTT	CASSLHQGAVQYF	NA	NA	TRBJ2-3	TRBV27	13
TGCGCCAGCAGCCAAGAGATGAACCTGGGTCCGGGCGCAGATACGCAGTATTTT	CASSQEMNLGPGADTQYF	NA	few	TRBJ2-3	TRBV4-3	18
TGTGCCAGCAGTTTATCAGTTGGGGGCTCTGAAGCTTTCTTT	CASSLSVGGSEAFF	NA	NA	TRBJ1-1	TRBV28	14
TGTGCCAGCAGTTTAGGCGGGAGCGCCTACGAGCAGTACTTC	CASSLGGSAYEQYF	TRBD2	many	TRBJ2-7	TRBV12-3/TRBV12-4	14
TGTGCCAGCTCACCAGGGGGACTAGCCCAAGAGACCCAGTACTTC	CASSPGGLAQETQYF	TRBD2	NA	TRBJ2-5	TRBV18	15
TGTGCCAGCATACCGGACAGCCTCTATGGCTACACCTTC	CASIPDSLYGYTF	NA	many	TRBJ1-2	TRBV12-3/TRBV12-4	13
TGCTGTGCTGTACGTCAGGGGTTTTCCTACAATGAGCAGTTCTTC	CCAVRQGFSYNEQFF	NA	few	TRBJ2-1	TRBV20-1	15
TGTGCCAACAGCTGGCCACAGGGGGCTGCTGAGCAGTTCTTC	CANSWPQGAAEQFF	TRBD1	NA	TRBJ2-1	TRBV7-9	14
TGTGCCAGCACGCCTGGGACAGCGAACACTGAAGCTTTCTTT	CASTPGTANTEAFF	TRBD1	many	TRBJ1-1	TRBV6-5	14
TGCGCCAGCAGCCCGAGGACTAGCGGGAGTCAAGAGACCCAGTACTTC	CASSPRTSGSQETQYF	TRBD2	NA	TRBJ2-5	TRBV5-1	16
TGTGCCAGCACCCCGCTCCCGACAGGGGTATCAGCTGGGGCCAACGTCCTGACTTTC	CASTPLPTGVSAGANVLTF	TRBD1	few	TRBJ2-6	TRBV28	19
TGTGCCAGCAGTTCTACTCTACCGACGGATGAGCAGTTCTTC	CASSSTLPTDEQFF	NA	NA	TRBJ2-1	TRBV6-2/TRBV6-3	14
TGCAGTGCTAGGAGGACGGAAGAGACCCAGTACTTC	CSARRTEETQYF	NA	few	TRBJ2-5	TRBV20-1	12
TGTGCCAGCAGCTTGGAGGGAGTTATCCTGAACACCATATATTTT	CASSLEGVILNTIYF	NA	NA	TRBJ1-3	TRBV5-5	15
TGTGCCAGCAGCCCGCGAGCGGGGTCCGAGCAGTACTTC	CASSPRAGSEQYF	TRBD2	few	TRBJ2-7	TRBV11-1	13
TGTGCTCCAGAGCGGGGTTATGGCTACACCTTC	CAPERGYGYTF	NA	few	TRBJ1-2	TRBV7-7	11
TGTGCCAGCAGCACCCCCGCTGCCGGACTAGCGGGCTACAATGAGCAGTTCTTC	CASSTPAAGLAGYNEQFF	TRBD2	NA	TRBJ2-1	TRBV11-1	18